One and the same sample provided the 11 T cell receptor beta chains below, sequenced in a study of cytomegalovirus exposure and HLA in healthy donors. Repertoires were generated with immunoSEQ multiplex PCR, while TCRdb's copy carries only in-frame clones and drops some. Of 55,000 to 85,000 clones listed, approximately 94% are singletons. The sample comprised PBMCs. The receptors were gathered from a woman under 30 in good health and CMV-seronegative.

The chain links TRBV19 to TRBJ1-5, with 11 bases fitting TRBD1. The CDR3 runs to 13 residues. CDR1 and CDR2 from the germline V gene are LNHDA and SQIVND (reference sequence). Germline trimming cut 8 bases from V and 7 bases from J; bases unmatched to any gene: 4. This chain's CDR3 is CASQGTGGQPQHF. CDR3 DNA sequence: TGTGCCAGTCAAGGGACAGGGGGACAGCCCCAGCATTTT.

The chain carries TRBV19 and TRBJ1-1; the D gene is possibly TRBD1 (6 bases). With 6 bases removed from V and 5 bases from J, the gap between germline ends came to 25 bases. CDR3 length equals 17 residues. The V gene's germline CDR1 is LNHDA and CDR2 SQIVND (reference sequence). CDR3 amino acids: CASRKRVNRVRRTEAFF. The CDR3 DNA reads TGTGCCAGTAGGAAACGGGTAAACAGGGTTCGGAGGACTGAAGCTTTCTTT.

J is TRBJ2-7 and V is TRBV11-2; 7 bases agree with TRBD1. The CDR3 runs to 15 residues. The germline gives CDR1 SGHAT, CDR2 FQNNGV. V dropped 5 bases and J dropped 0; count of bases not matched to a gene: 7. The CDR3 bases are TGTGCCAGCAGCCAACGGACAGGCGACTCCTACGAGCAGTACTTC. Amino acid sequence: CASSQRTGDSYEQYF.

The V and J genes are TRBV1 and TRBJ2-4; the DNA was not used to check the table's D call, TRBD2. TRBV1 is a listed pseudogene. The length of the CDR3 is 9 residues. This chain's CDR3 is CTSSQQARF. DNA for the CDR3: TGCACCAGCAGCCAGCAAGCTCGCTTC.

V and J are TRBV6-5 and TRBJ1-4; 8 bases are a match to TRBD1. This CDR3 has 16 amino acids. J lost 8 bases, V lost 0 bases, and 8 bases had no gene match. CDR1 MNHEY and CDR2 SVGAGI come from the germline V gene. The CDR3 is CASSYSEDRVGEKLFF. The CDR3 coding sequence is TGTGCCAGCAGTTACTCGGAGGACAGGGTCGGAGAAAAACTGTTTTTT.

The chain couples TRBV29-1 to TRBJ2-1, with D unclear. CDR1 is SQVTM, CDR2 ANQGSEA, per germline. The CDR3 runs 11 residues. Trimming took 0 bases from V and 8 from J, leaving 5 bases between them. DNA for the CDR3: TGCAGCGTTGAAGATCTCGATGAGCAGTTCTTC. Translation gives CSVEDLDEQFF.

CDR3 sequence (DNA): TGTGCCAGCAGCTTGTACAGGGGGCACACAGATACGCAGTATTTT. It yields the protein CASSLYRGHTDTQYF. The rearrangement links TRBV11-2 to TRBJ2-3; TRBD1 agrees at 9 bases. The CDR3 length is 15 residues. Looked up from germline, CDR1 is SGHAT and CDR2 is FQNNGV. V gave up 3 bases and J gave up 2 bases; unmatched junction bases: 3.

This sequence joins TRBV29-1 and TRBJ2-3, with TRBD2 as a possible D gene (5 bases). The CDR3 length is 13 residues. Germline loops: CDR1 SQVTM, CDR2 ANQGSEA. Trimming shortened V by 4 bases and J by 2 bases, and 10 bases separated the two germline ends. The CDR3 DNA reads TGCAGCGTTGTTCCTAGCACCACAGATACGCAGTATTTT. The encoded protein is CSVVPSTTDTQYF.

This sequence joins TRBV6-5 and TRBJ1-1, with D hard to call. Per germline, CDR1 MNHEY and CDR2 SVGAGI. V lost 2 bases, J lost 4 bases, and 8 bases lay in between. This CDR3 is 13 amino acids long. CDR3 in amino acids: CASSYQVFTEAFF. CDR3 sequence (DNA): TGTGCCAGCAGTTACCAGGTTTTCACTGAAGCTTTCTTT.

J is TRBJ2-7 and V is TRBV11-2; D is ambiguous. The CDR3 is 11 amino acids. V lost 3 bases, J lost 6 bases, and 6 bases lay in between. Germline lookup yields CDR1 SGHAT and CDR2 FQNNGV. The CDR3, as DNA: TGTGCCAGCAGCTTGGTCAGCGAGCAGTACTTC. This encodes CASSLVSEQYF.

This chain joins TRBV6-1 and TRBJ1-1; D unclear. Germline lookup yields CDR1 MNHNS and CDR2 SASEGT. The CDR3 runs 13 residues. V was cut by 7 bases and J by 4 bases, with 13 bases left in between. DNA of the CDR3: TGTGCCAGCAAGACTTACGAGGGCACTGAAGCTTTCTTT. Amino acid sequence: CASKTYEGTEAFF.